These 19 T cell receptor beta chains came from one sample sequenced in a study of shared T cell receptors in the human thymus (dated by TCRdb to the early 2020s). To prepare the library, the immunoSEQ multiplex PCR assay was applied. TCRdb retrieved this table from immuneACCESS and kept in-frame rearrangements only. Not all clones are present; in checked studies, unresolved V genes account for under half, and no reason is known for the remainder. In this sample the table shows 630,000 or so clones, about 87% of which occur a single time. About 0.0094% of the sample is taken by the ten largest. The same sample was also used in a study of human thymus T cells.

Input material: thymocytes. The receptors originated from a boy younger than two with a congenital heart defect. Donor details come from another sample of the same person, matched by shared clones.

The J gene is TRBJ1-1, the V gene TRBV29-1; 7 nucleotides align to TRBD1. Germline V CDR1 and CDR2: SQVTM, ANQGSEA. The CDR3 sequence is 13 residues long. V lost 7 bases, J lost 0 bases, and 5 bases stayed unmatched. CDR3 sequence (DNA): TGCAGCGCCGTGGGACAGCTGAACACTGAAGCTTTCTTT. Translating gives CSAVGQLNTEAFF.

The rearrangement links TRBV30 to TRBJ2-3; 12 nucleotides line up with TRBD2. This CDR3 is built from 17 residues. V lost 4 bases, J lost 4 bases, and 12 bases stayed unmatched. Germline V gives CDR1 GTSNPN, CDR2 SVGIG (reference sequence). The CDR3 DNA reads as TGTGCCTGGAATAACCCAGGGACTAGCGGGTCGCCAGATACGCAGTATTTT. Protein sequence: CAWNNPGTSGSPDTQYF.

This clone was observed a handful of times. The V call is TRBV7-2, the J call TRBJ1-2; D may be TRBD1 (5 bases). The CDR3 runs 16 residues. Germline V gene data show CDR1 as SGHTA and CDR2 as FQGNSA. Trimming removed 0 bases at V and 3 bases at J, with 14 bases between. The CDR3, as DNA: TGTGCCAGCAGCTTAGCCCACAGGTGCGACGACTATGGCTACACCTTC. Translating gives CASSLAHRCDDYGYTF.

The genes are TRBV28 and TRBJ1-2; no clear D. This CDR3 region has 16 residues. CDR1 MDHEN and CDR2 SYDVKM come from the germline V gene. V was clipped by 5 bases and J by 2 bases, with 18 bases between them. CDR3 bases: TGTGCCAGCAGTACTAGCCGAGTTGGGGAGAACTATGGCTACACCTTC. It codes for CASSTSRVGENYGYTF.

The V and J genes are TRBV28 and TRBJ2-7; TRBD1 aligns across 11 bases. CDR1 and CDR2 (germline): MDHEN, SYDVKM. The V gene end was trimmed by 7 bases and the J gene end by 7 bases; junction bases not matched to a gene: 6. This CDR3 comprises 13 residues. CDR3 residues: CASTRDRGWEQYF. In DNA form, the CDR3 reads TGTGCCAGCACGAGGGACAGGGGGTGGGAGCAGTACTTC.

The chain joins TRBV30 to TRBJ1-2; D gene ambiguous. V gave up 2 bases and J gave up 2 bases, with 9 bases separating them. Germline V lookup: CDR1 GTSNPN, CDR2 SVGIG (reference sequence). The CDR3 totals 13 residues. The CDR3 sequence is CAWSPQVNYGYTF. The DNA of the CDR3 is TGTGCCTGGAGTCCCCAGGTGAACTATGGCTACACCTTC.

The chain employs TRBV7-6 and TRBJ2-7; D might be TRBD1 (5 bases). The CDR3 is 12 amino acids. The V and J ends lost 3 bases and 5 bases respectively, with 8 bases between them. The germline V gene encodes CDR1 SGHVS and CDR2 FNYEAQ. The CDR3 DNA is TGTGCCAGCAGCTTTTTCAGGGACGAGCAGTACTTC. This gives the protein CASSFFRDEQYF.

This rearrangement joins TRBV4-3 to TRBJ2-2; TRBD2 matches at 12 bases. CDR1 and CDR2 (germline): LGHNA, YSLEER. V shed 1 base and J 5 bases; nucleotides not matched to a gene: 2. The CDR3 sequence is 16 residues long. The CDR3 loop is CASSQGLAGVTGELFF. CDR3 sequence (DNA): TGCGCCAGCAGCCAAGGACTAGCGGGAGTAACCGGGGAGCTGTTTTTT.

This chain uses TRBV30 with TRBJ1-4, with TRBD1 identical over 8 bases. V trimming: 3 bases; J trimming: 2 bases; junction bases outside the gene matches: 5. The germline CDR1 and CDR2 sequences are GTSNPN and SVGIG (reference sequence). The CDR3 is 15 residues long. The CDR3 here is CAWSNRGVTNEKLFF. CDR3 nucleotides: TGTGCCTGGAGCAACAGGGGGGTTACTAATGAAAAACTGTTTTTT.

The gene calls are TRBV29-1 and TRBJ2-3, with a possible D match to TRBD2 (6 bases). Germline CDR1 SQVTM, CDR2 ANQGSEA. The V end lost 6 bases, the J end lost 2 bases, and 18 bases lay between the germline ends. The CDR3 totals 15 residues. The CDR3, as DNA: TGCAGCGTCGACGGAGGAGGAGGGCACACAGATACGCAGTATTTT. Translation: CSVDGGGGHTDTQYF.

The chain has TRBV4-3 and TRBJ2-6, with 13 bases that match TRBD2. Trimming took 1 base from V and 0 from J; bases not matched to a gene: 6. The CDR3 covers 20 residues. Germline V gives CDR1 LGHNA, CDR2 YSLEER. CDR3 amino acids: CASSQVPTSGGASGANVLTF. In nucleotides, the CDR3 is TGCGCCAGCAGCCAAGTCCCCACTAGCGGGGGGGCCTCTGGGGCCAACGTCCTGACTTTC.

The chain joins TRBV27 to TRBJ1-2; D is unclear. Germline CDR1 reads MNHEY; CDR2 reads SMNVEV (reference sequence). The CDR3 is 14 residues long. V was clipped by 0 bases and J by 10 bases, with 15 bases between them. This chain's CDR3 is CASSLSMAGKHYTF. DNA for the CDR3: TGTGCCAGCAGTTTATCGATGGCGGGGAAGCACTACACCTTC.

This rearrangement joins TRBV5-1 to TRBJ1-4, with TRBD1 as a possible D gene (6 bases). CDR1 and CDR2 from the germline V gene are SGHRS and YFSETQ. The CDR3 runs to 14 residues. V lost 0 bases, J lost 7 bases, and 10 bases lay in between. The CDR3, as DNA: TGCGCCAGCAGCTTGGGGACAGATCCTGAAAAACTGTTTTTT. Its translation is CASSLGTDPEKLFF.

The rearrangement links TRBV5-6 to TRBJ1-1; 11 bases agree with TRBD1. The ends lost 5 bases at V and 4 bases at J; junction bases unmatched: 4. The CDR3 sequence is 14 residues long. The germline V gene encodes CDR1 SGHDT and CDR2 YYEEEE. The CDR3 DNA sequence: TGTGCCAGCAGGGGGACAGGGGGGAGCACTGAAGCTTTCTTT. Its translation: CASRGTGGSTEAFF. The full variable domain, with the rest looked up from reference TRBV5-6 and TRBJ1-1, is DAGVTQSPTHLIKTRGQQVTLRCSPKSGHDTVSWYQQALGQGPQFIFQYYEEEERQRGNFPDRFSGHQFPNYSSELNVNALLLGDSALYLCASRGTGGSTEAFFGQGTRLTVV.

The CDR3 loop reads CASSLIEGEAFF. The CDR3 nucleotides are TGTGCCAGCAGCTTAATTGAGGGCGAAGCTTTCTTT. This chain joins TRBV7-9 and TRBJ1-1, with D hard to call. The length of the CDR3 is 12 residues. Germline V gene lookup returns CDR1 SEHNR and CDR2 FQNEAQ (reference sequence). The germline V and J ends were trimmed by 2 bases and 8 bases, with 9 bases remaining between them.

The chain links TRBV6-5 to TRBJ1-5, with D uncertain. The CDR3 spans 13 residues. Trimming stripped 5 bases from V and 7 bases from J, with 12 bases between. Germline V gene data show CDR1 as MNHEY and CDR2 as SVGAGI. The CDR3: CASSTARWQPQHF. CDR3 nucleotide sequence: TGTGCCAGCAGTACCGCCAGGTGGCAGCCCCAGCATTTT.

This clone appeared once. This chain connects TRBV6-5 to TRBJ2-2; 7 bases are a match to TRBD1. The junction had 6 bases not matched to a gene; V was cut back by 5 bases and J by 3 bases. CDR1 is MNHEY and CDR2 is SVGAGI in the germline V gene. The CDR3 extends over 15 amino acids. CDR3 sequence reads: CASSPRDRYTGELFF. DNA for the CDR3: TGTGCCAGCAGTCCCCGGGACAGATACACCGGGGAGCTGTTTTTT.

The V call is TRBV4-3, the J call TRBJ1-2; D is perhaps TRBD1 (5 bases). V was trimmed by 0 bases and J by 5 bases, leaving 13 bases between them. This CDR3 has 15 residues. Germline-derived CDR1 and CDR2 are LGHNA and YSLEER. The CDR3 loop reads CASSQERGTDYGYTF. The CDR3 DNA follows: TGCGCCAGCAGCCAAGAAAGGGGCACCGATTATGGCTACACCTTC.

V gene TRBV7-2 combines with J gene TRBJ1-5; no reliable D call. The CDR3 runs to 15 residues. Trimming removed 5 bases from V and 0 bases from J, with 11 bases in between. The germline gives CDR1 SGHTA, CDR2 FQGNSA. CDR3 nucleotides: TGTGCCAGCAGCCGGGGTGAGAATAGCAATCAGCCCCAGCATTTT. Protein sequence: CASSRGENSNQPQHF.